One and the same sample provided the 15 T cell receptor beta chains below, sequenced in a study of OX40 agonist ivuxolimab in advanced cancers. Method: immunoSEQ multiplex PCR; TCRdb's copy keeps in-frame clones and lacks some. This table has under 80,000 clones, approximately 85% appearing once. The sequencing here drew on CD4+ or CD8+ T cells sorted from blood, taken in a trial of the OX40 agonist ivuxolimab. Every receptor here comes from an adult with an advanced solid tumor such as melanoma, head and neck, liver or kidney cancer.

This chain links TRBV11-1 with TRBJ1-1, with TRBD1 as a possible D gene (6 bases). Germline V lookup: CDR1 SGHAT, CDR2 FQDESV (reference sequence). The V end was cut by 2 bases, the J end by 5 bases, with 9 bases between. The CDR3 has 13 amino acids. The CDR3 protein is CASSLRDTTEAFF. The CDR3 nucleotides are TGTGCCAGCAGCTTAAGGGACACGACTGAAGCTTTCTTT.

The chain combines TRBV2 with TRBJ2-1, with 8 bases aligning to TRBD1. V lost 5 bases and J lost 3; bases outside the gene matches: 18. Germline V gene sequence: CDR1 SNHLY, CDR2 FYNNEI. This CDR3 is built from 19 residues. The CDR3 loop reads CASSYGQGRGFDLYNEQFF. DNA for the CDR3: TGTGCCAGCAGTTATGGACAGGGCAGGGGATTCGACCTCTACAATGAGCAGTTCTTC.

The genes are TRBV7-9 and TRBJ2-3, with TRBD2 identical over 8 bases. V was clipped by 4 bases and J by 0 bases; unmatched bases: 0. Per the germline V gene, CDR1 is SEHNR and CDR2 is FQNEAQ (reference sequence). The CDR3 runs to 14 residues. The CDR3 sequence: CASSSSGSTDTQYF. The DNA for the CDR3 is TGTGCCAGCAGCTCTAGCGGGAGCACAGATACGCAGTATTTT.

V gene TRBV7-3 combines with J gene TRBJ2-3, with TRBD2 as a possible D gene (5 bases). Trimming stripped 5 bases from V and 8 bases from J, with 14 bases between. The CDR3 consists of 13 residues. Germline CDR1 and CDR2: SGHTA and FQGTGA. CDR3 DNA: TGTGCCAGCAGCGAAGAGGGCCTAGGTACGCAGTATTTT. Its translation: CASSEEGLGTQYF.

The chain has TRBV5-5 and TRBJ1-1, with a tentative D call TRBD1 (5 bases). V lost 4 bases, J lost 2 bases, and 12 bases lay in between. This CDR3 has 14 amino acids. Per germline, CDR1 SGHKS and CDR2 YYEKEE (reference sequence). As DNA, the CDR3 is TGTGCCAGCAGCGGAAGACAGACCAACACTGAAGCTTTCTTT. This sequence encodes CASSGRQTNTEAFF.

J is TRBJ1-4 and V is TRBV30; TRBD1 matches 8 bases. This CDR3 spans 15 amino acids. Germline V CDR1 and CDR2: GTSNPN, SVGIG (reference sequence). Germline trimming cut 0 bases from V and 6 bases from J; bases unmatched to any gene: 6. In nucleotides, the CDR3 is TGTGCCTGGAGTGTTTCGAACAGGGGGGATGAAAAACTGTTTTTT. Protein sequence: CAWSVSNRGDEKLFF.

This sequence joins TRBV6-6 and TRBJ2-1, with a weak D call TRBD2 (6 bases). Germline V lookup: CDR1 MNHNY, CDR2 SVGAGI (reference sequence). Deletions cut 2 bases from V and 8 bases from J, with 19 bases between. CDR3 length: 16 residues. DNA of the CDR3: TGTGCCAGCAGTTACCCGCTAACGGGAGTCACCCATGAGCAGTTCTTC. This codes for CASSYPLTGVTHEQFF.

J is TRBJ1-2 and V is TRBV11-2; D gene unclear. Germline V gene data show CDR1 as SGHAT and CDR2 as FQNNGV. Trimming shortened V by 8 bases and J by 4 bases, and 8 bases separated the two germline ends. This CDR3 is built from 11 residues. The CDR3 reads CASGGPYGYTF. The CDR3 bases are TGTGCCAGCGGAGGACCCTATGGCTACACCTTC.

This clone was counted between two and nine times. The J gene is TRBJ2-2, the V gene TRBV5-1; a weak D match, TRBD1 (6 bases). Looked up from germline, CDR1 is SGHRS and CDR2 is YFSETQ. The CDR3 spans 16 residues. Trimming cost V 6 bases and J 3 bases, with 18 bases left between them. CDR3 DNA sequence: TGCGCCAGCACCCTGAGGGACATCCGGGACACCGGGGAGCTGTTTTTT. Translating gives CASTLRDIRDTGELFF.

This rearrangement joins TRBV5-1 to TRBJ2-5, with D perhaps matching TRBD2 (6 bases). This CDR3 contains 14 residues. The germline CDR1 and CDR2 sequences are SGHRS and YFSETQ. The V end lost 4 bases, the J end lost 5 bases, and 15 bases lay between the germline ends. In DNA form, the CDR3 reads TGCGCCAGCAGCCTGGGACTTTCGAGGGAGACCCAGTACTTC. It translates to CASSLGLSRETQYF.

This chain connects TRBV6-1 to TRBJ1-1, with a possible D match to TRBD1 (6 bases). CDR1 and CDR2 (germline): MNHNS, SASEGT. Between the trimmed V and J ends, which lost 1 base and 7 bases, there was a span of 10 bases. The CDR3 is made up of 13 amino acids. The CDR3 reads CASSEGVRGEAFF. CDR3 coding DNA: TGTGCCAGCAGTGAAGGGGTCAGGGGTGAAGCTTTCTTT.

The V and J genes are TRBV2 and TRBJ1-4; D gene ambiguous. This CDR3 is built from 13 residues. Trimming removed 4 bases from V and 5 bases from J, with 8 bases in between. The germline CDR1 and CDR2 sequences are SNHLY and FYNNEI. CDR3 coding DNA: TGTGCCAGCAGTGGAGGATCGAATGAAAAACTGTTTTTT. This sequence encodes CASSGGSNEKLFF.

The V call is TRBV5-1, the J call TRBJ1-1; the D gene is possibly TRBD1 (6 bases). V was pared by 3 bases and J by 0 bases, with 15 bases between. The CDR3 extends over 16 amino acids. The germline V gene encodes CDR1 SGHRS and CDR2 YFSETQ. The CDR3 DNA is TGCGCCAGCAGCTGGGGGCGGGCAAGAGTGAACACTGAAGCTTTCTTT. It is translated as CASSWGRARVNTEAFF.

This clone was detected a few times. V usage is TRBV7-3 and J usage is TRBJ2-3, with D perhaps matching TRBD1 (5 bases). The length of the CDR3 is 12 residues. Germline V gives CDR1 SGHTA, CDR2 FQGTGA. V lost 5 bases and J 5 bases, leaving 8 bases between the germline ends. In DNA form, the CDR3 reads TGTGCCAGCAGCCCGGACAAAGATACGCAGTATTTT. Translated, it gives CASSPDKDTQYF.

The chain combines TRBV19 with TRBJ2-1; D not resolved. The CDR3 contains 13 residues. Germline-derived CDR1 and CDR2 are LNHDA and SQIVND (reference sequence). Trimming stripped 1 base from V and 9 bases from J, with 10 bases between. CDR3 amino acids: CASSIGVSPEQFF. The CDR3 nucleotides are TGTGCCAGTAGTATAGGGGTCAGTCCTGAGCAGTTCTTC.